A selection of T cell receptor beta chains follows, all from one sample in a study of T cell repertoires in cytomegalovirus infection. TCRdb reprocessed the reads via MiXCR and lists one record per CDR3 protein. The sample lists some 940,000 distinct CDR3 sequences, 25% to 40% occurring once. These receptors' targets are unknown. The sample was cultured CD8+ T cells from PBMCs, taken from culture after CMV antigen stimulation. These receptors were obtained from a human donor in good health (CMV status not recorded). Some clones in this sample may be carry-over from other donors' samples. Each CDR3 is given with its conserved first and last residue. Fields, in order: D gene, clone size, J gene, V gene, CDR3 protein, CDR3 DNA. A D gene is named only where the DNA matches it firmly. Expanded clones are given a class, and other clones once, few, many or no size at all.

TRBD2	NA	TRBJ2-3	TRBV27	CASSFRAGGPTDTQYF	TGTGCCAGCAGTTTCCGGGCGGGGGGGCCAACAGATACGCAGTATTTT
NA	NA	TRBJ2-5	TRBV7-9	CASTPPDGEETQYF	TGTGCCAGCACCCCGCCCGACGGAGAAGAGACCCAGTACTTC
NA	few	TRBJ2-5	TRBV12-3/TRBV12-4	CASSFRQETQYF	TGTGCCAGCAGTTTTCGGCAAGAGACCCAGTACTTC
NA	NA	TRBJ2-2	TRBV6-5	CASSYRGEDGELFF	TGTGCCAGCAGTTACCGCGGGGAAGACGGGGAGCTGTTTTTT
TRBD1	few	TRBJ1-1	TRBV6-1	CAILVRGYEAFF	TGTGCCATCCTAGTCAGGGGGTACGAAGCTTTCTTT
NA	few	TRBJ1-1	TRBV5-6	CASSTVLESHSEAFF	TGTGCCAGCAGCACCGTCCTTGAATCCCACTCTGAAGCTTTCTTT
NA	few	TRBJ2-2	TRBV12-3/TRBV12-4	CASSLLGAGITGELFF	TGTGCCAGCAGTTTACTAGGGGCAGGTATCACCGGGGAGCTGTTTTTT
TRBD1	NA	TRBJ1-2	TRBV27	CASSLSFGTGANYGYTF	TGTGCCAGCAGTTTATCTTTCGGGACAGGTGCAAACTATGGCTACACCTTC
NA	few	TRBJ2-3	TRBV6-6	CASSYTTGTDTQYF	TGTGCCAGCAGTTACACCACAGGGACAGATACGCAGTATTTT
TRBD1	few	TRBJ2-1	TRBV7-4	CASSSDRGRPNEQFF	TGTGCCAGCAGCTCGGACAGGGGGAGGCCCAATGAGCAGTTCTTC
NA	many	TRBJ2-5	TRBV27	CASGNFRETQYF	TGTGCCAGCGGGAACTTCCGAGAGACCCAGTACTTC
TRBD2	NA	TRBJ2-5	TRBV7-9	CASSSLAGSPSETQYF	TGTGCCAGCAGCTCCCTAGCGGGGAGCCCATCCGAGACCCAGTACTTC
NA	few	TRBJ1-4	TRBV12-3/TRBV12-4	CASRWGPRDELFF	TGTGCCAGCAGGTGGGGCCCCCGCGACGAACTGTTTTTT
NA	few	TRBJ1-1	TRBV29-1	CSVEEALKGLNTEAFF	TGCAGCGTTGAAGAAGCACTAAAAGGTTTGAACACTGAAGCTTTCTTT
NA	NA	TRBJ2-5	TRBV3-1	CASKTGGTQYF	TGTGCCAGCAAAACTGGGGGGACCCAGTACTTC
NA	many	TRBJ2-3	TRBV7-9	CASSLQGRLQYF	TGTGCCAGCAGCTTACAGGGCCGGCTGCAGTATTTT
NA	NA	TRBJ1-2	TRBV27	CASSPQRADYGYTF	TGTGCCAGCAGCCCCCAAAGGGCGGACTATGGCTACACCTTC
NA	many	TRBJ2-5	TRBV7-2	CASSLPPGTPYQETQYF	TGTGCCAGCAGCTTACCCCCCGGGACACCGTACCAAGAGACCCAGTACTTC
NA	few	TRBJ1-1	TRBV27	CASSFSKGEMNTEAFF	TGTGCCAGCAGTTTCTCCAAGGGGGAAATGAACACTGAAGCTTTCTTT
NA	NA	TRBJ2-1	TRBV4-1	CASSPVISAVEQFF	TGCGCCAGCAGCCCCGTCATTTCGGCGGTGGAGCAGTTCTTC
TRBD2	few	TRBJ2-1	TRBV7-7	CASSQSGALQNEQFF	TGTGCTAGCAGCCAAAGCGGGGCCCTTCAGAATGAGCAGTTCTTC
TRBD1	few	TRBJ2-5	TRBV6-2/TRBV6-3	CASRQTGWKETQYF	TGTGCCAGTCGACAGACAGGGTGGAAAGAGACCCAGTACTTC
NA	NA	TRBJ2-2	TRBV9	CASSVLENTGELFF	TGTGCCAGCAGCGTTCTCGAGAACACCGGGGAGCTGTTTTTT
NA	many	TRBJ2-4	TRBV28	CASSFQREQNIQYF	TGTGCCAGCAGCTTCCAGAGGGAGCAAAACATTCAGTACTTC
NA	NA	TRBJ2-1	TRBV7-6	CASSLVEAEWGYNEQFF	TGTGCCAGCAGCTTAGTTGAGGCAGAATGGGGCTACAATGAGCAGTTCTTC